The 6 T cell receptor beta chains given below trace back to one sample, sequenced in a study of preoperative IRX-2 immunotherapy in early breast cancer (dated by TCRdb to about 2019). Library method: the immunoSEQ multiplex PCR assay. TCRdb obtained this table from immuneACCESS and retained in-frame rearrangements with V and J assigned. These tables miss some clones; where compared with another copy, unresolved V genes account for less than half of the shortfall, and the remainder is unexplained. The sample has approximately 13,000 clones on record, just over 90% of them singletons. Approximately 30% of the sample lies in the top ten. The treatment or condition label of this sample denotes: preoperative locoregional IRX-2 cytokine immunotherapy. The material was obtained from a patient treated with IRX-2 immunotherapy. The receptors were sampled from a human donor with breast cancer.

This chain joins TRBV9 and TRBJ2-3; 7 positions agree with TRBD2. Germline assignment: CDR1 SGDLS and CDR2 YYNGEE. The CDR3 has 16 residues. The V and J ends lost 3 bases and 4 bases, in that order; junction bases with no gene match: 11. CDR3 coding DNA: TGTGCCAGCAGCGCGGGGGTGACTAGCCCTTCAGATACGCAGTATTTT. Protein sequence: CASSAGVTSPSDTQYF. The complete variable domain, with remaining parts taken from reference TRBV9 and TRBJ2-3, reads DSGVTQTPKHLITATGQRVTLRCSPRSGDLSVYWYQQSLDQGLQFLIQYYNGEERAKGNILERFSAQQFPDLHSELNLSSLELGDSALYFCASSAGVTSPSDTQYFGPGTRLTVL.

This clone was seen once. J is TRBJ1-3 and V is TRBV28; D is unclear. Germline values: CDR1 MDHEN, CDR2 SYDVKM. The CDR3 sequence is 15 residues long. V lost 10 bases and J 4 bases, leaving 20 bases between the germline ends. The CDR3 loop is CAIRGPGSAGNTIYF. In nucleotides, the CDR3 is TGTGCCATCCGCGGGCCGGGCTCTGCAGGAAACACCATATATTTT.

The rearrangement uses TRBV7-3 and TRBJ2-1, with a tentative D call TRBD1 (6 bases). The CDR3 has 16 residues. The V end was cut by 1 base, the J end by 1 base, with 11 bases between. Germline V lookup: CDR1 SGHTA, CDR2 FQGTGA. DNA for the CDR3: TGTGCCAGCAGCTTAAACGGGCAGGGGTCCTACAATGAGCAGTTCTTC. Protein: CASSLNGQGSYNEQFF.

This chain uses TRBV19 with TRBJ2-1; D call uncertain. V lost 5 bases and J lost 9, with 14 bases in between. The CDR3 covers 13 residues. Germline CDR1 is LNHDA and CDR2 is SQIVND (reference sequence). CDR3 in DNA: TGTGCCAGTAGTGGAACGGTCAAGAGTGAGCAGTTCTTC. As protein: CASSGTVKSEQFF.

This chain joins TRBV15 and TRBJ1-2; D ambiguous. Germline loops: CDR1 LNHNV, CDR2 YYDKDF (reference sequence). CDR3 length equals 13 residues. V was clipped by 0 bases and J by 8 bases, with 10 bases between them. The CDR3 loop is CATSRDGFGGYTF. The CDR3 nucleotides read TGTGCCACCAGCAGAGATGGGTTTGGAGGCTACACCTTC. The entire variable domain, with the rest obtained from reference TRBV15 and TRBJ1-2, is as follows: DAMVIQNPRYQVTQFGKPVTLSCSQTLNHNVMYWYQQKSSQAPKLLFHYYDKDFNNEADTPDNFQSRRPNTSFCFLDIRSPGLGDTAMYLCATSRDGFGGYTFGSGTRLTVV.

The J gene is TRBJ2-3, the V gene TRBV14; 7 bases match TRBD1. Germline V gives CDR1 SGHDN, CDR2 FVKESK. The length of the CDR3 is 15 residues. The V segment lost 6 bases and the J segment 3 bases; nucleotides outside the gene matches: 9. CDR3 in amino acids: CASSRLRGTTDTQYF. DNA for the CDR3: TGTGCCAGCAGTCGCCTCAGGGGGACGACAGATACGCAGTATTTT.